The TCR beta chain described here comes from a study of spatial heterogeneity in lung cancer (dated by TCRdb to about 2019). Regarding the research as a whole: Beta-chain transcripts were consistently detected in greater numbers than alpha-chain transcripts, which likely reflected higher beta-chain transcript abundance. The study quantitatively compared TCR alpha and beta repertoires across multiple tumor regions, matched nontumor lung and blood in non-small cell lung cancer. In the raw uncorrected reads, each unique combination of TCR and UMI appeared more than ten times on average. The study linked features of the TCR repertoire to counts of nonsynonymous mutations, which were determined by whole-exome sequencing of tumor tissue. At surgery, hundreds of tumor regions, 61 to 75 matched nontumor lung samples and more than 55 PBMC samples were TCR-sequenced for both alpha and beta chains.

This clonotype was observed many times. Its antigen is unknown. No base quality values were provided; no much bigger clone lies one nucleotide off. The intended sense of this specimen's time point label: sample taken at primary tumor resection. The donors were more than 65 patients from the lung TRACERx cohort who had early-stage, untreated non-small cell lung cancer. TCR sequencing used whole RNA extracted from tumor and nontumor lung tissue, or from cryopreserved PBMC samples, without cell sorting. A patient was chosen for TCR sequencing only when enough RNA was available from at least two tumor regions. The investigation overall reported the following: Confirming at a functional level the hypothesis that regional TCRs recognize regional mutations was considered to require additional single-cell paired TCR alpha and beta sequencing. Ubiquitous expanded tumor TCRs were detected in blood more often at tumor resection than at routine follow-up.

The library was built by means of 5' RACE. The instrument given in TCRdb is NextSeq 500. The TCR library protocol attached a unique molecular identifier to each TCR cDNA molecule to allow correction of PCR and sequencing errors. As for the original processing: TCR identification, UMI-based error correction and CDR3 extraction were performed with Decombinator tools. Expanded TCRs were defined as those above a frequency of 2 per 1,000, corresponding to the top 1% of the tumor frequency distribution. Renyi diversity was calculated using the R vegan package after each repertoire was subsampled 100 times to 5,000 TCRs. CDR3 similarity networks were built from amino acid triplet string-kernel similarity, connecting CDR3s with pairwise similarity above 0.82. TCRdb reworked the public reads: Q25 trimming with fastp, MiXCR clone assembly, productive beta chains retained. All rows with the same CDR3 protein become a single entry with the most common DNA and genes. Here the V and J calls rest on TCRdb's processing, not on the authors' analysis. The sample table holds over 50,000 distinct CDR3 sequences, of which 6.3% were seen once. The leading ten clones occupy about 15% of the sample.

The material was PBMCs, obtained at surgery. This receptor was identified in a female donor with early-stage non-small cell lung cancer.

In nucleotides, the sequence is TGTGCCAGCAGTCAACAGGGTCCCGAGGACACTGAAGCTTTCTTT. This yields the protein CASSQQGPEDTEAFF. The chain is made from TRBV6-5 and TRBJ1-1, with TRBD1 tentatively as D gene (6 bases match). V loses 5 bases, J loses 3 bases, and the germline ends lie 16 bases apart. There are 15 amino acids in the CDR3, from cysteine to phenylalanine inclusive. CDR3 DNA only is kept here, 45 bases in frame from base 1. The germline V gene yields MNHEY for CDR1 and SVGAGI for CDR2.